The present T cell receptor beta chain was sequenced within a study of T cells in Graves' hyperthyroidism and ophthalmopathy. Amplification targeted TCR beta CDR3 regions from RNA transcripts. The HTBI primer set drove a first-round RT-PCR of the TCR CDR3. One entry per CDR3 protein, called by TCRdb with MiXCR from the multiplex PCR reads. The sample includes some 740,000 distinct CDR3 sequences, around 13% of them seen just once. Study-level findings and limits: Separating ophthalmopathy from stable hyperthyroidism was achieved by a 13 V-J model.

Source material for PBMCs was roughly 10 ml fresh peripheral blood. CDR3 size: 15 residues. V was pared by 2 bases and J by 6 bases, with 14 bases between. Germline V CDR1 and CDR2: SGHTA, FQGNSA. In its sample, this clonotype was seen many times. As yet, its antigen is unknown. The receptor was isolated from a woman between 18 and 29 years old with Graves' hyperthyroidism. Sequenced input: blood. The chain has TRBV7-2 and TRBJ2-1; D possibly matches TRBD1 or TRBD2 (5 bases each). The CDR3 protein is CASSLRDPPFNEQFF. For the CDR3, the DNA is TGTGCCAGCAGCTTACGGGACCCGCCCTTCAATGAGCAGTTCTTC.